The rows below give T cell receptor beta chains drawn from one sample of a study of blood T cell repertoires in COVID-19. Sequenced by immunoSEQ multiplex PCR; TCRdb stores in-frame clones only, minus some. This sample has about 74,000 clones, with roughly 79% found just once. The material sequenced was peripheral blood. Receptors originate from a man between 65 and 85 years old with acute or convalescent COVID-19. The CDR3 runs from the conserved cysteine through the conserved F or W. Clone size, where shown, is once, few, many, or a class for clones that have expanded.

J | V | size | CDR3
TRBJ2-3 | TRBV24-1 | - | CATSVPPPGQGASDTQYF
TRBJ1-1 | TRBV10-1 | - | CARQEMNTEAFF
TRBJ1-4 | TRBV7-9 | - | CASSSQGGTGFNEKLFF
TRBJ2-1 | TRBV3-1/TRBV3-2 | - | CASSRGQEAYNEQFF
TRBJ1-2 | TRBV5-1 | - | CASSLERGDYGYTF
TRBJ1-1 | TRBV18 | few | CASSPQGGGLAEAFF
TRBJ2-7 | TRBV28 | - | CASLREGASSYEQYF
TRBJ2-1 | TRBV5-1 | - | CASSLAWENNEQFF
TRBJ2-7 | TRBV11-1 | - | CASSLRENYEQYF
TRBJ1-3 | TRBV6-5 | - | CASRTQSVTGNTIYF